This T cell receptor beta chain originates from a study of T cells expressing NK-cell markers. Per the germline V gene, CDR1 is MGHDK and CDR2 is SYGVNS. The CDR3 runs to 17 residues. The authors made TCR beta cDNA libraries by 5'RACE template switching. This switching added a universal primer site and UMIs. TCRdb re-called the 5' RACE reads; one entry per CDR3 protein, DNA not given. The sample totals about 300,000 distinct CDR3 sequences. Specimen: blood T cells: a sorted CD56 or NKG2C T cell subset, CD4+ or CD8+ T cells, or bulk PBMC T cells (not recorded which). The chain employs TRBV25-1 and TRBJ2-3; TCRdb selects TRBD2, and the lack of DNA leaves this call unchecked. This clonotype originated in a woman aged 18 to 75 in good health. CDR3 residues: CASSPMGQREATDTQYF.